The text below deals with one TCR beta chain. This specimen comes from a study of T cell changes during pregnancy in multiple sclerosis. The protocol was immunoSEQ multiplex PCR, while the TCRdb copy is restricted to in-frame clones and leaves out a portion. Of 90,000 to 95,000 clones in the sample, 85% to 95% are singletons; the top ten hold about 3.9%. The germline V gene encodes CDR1 MGHRA and CDR2 YSYEKL. The CDR3 extends over 13 amino acids. V dropped 3 bases and J dropped 3 bases, with 9 bases sitting between them. Sample: peripheral blood, taken in the first trimester of pregnancy. This clonotype was sampled from a female donor with multiple sclerosis, enrolled in a pregnancy study. The V call is TRBV4-1, the J call TRBJ2-7, with a possible D match to TRBD1 (6 bases). CDR3 sequence: CASSHADSYEQYF. In DNA form, the CDR3 reads TGCGCCAGCAGCCATGCGGACAGCTACGAGCAGTACTTC.